This entry lists 24 T cell receptor beta chains sequenced from one sample in a study of T cell changes during pregnancy in multiple sclerosis. Using immunoSEQ multiplex PCR, the repertoire was profiled, and TCRdb retains in-frame clones only, with some absent. In the table there are about 44,000 clones, about nine tenths of which are singletons. The sample here was CD4+ T cells from peripheral blood mononuclear cells, taken after pregnancy. These receptors all come from a female donor with multiple sclerosis, enrolled in a pregnancy study.

The chain combines TRBV5-5 with TRBJ2-7, with D uncertain. This CDR3 is 14 amino acids long. V lost 1 base to trimming and J lost 0 bases, with 8 bases between them. Germline loops: CDR1 SGHKS, CDR2 YYEKEE (reference sequence). CDR3 sequence reads: CASSLFDNSYEQYF. In DNA, the CDR3 is TGTGCCAGCAGCTTGTTCGACAACTCCTACGAGCAGTACTTC.

The chain uses TRBV5-4 and TRBJ2-7, with 7 nucleotides matching TRBD2. After removal of 3 bases from V and 2 bases from J, the junction contained 5 bases not matched to a gene. This CDR3 is built from 14 residues. The germline V gene encodes CDR1 SGHNT and CDR2 YYREEE (reference sequence). In DNA form, the CDR3 reads TGTGCCAGCAGCTCAGGCGGGGGAGCCTACGAGCAGTACTTC. Protein: CASSSGGGAYEQYF.

This chain connects TRBV7-2 to TRBJ2-7; D possibly corresponds to TRBD2 (6 bases). Germline lookup yields CDR1 SGHTA and CDR2 FQGNSA. There are 14 residues in the CDR3. Trimming removed 2 bases at V and 2 bases at J, with 10 bases between. DNA of the CDR3: TGTGCCAGCAGCTTACACGGGGGACCCTACGAGCAGTACTTC. Translating gives CASSLHGGPYEQYF.

V is TRBV2 and J is TRBJ2-3, with 12 bases identical to TRBD2. Germline V CDR1 and CDR2: SNHLY, FYNNEI. This CDR3 comprises 19 residues. V lost 3 bases and J lost 1; bases outside the gene matches: 11. Written as DNA, the CDR3 is TGTGCCAGCAGTGATCCCTCTCGACTAGCGGGAGATGGCACAGATACGCAGTATTTT. Translating it yields CASSDPSRLAGDGTDTQYF.

V and J are TRBV14 and TRBJ1-1; D possibly corresponds to TRBD1 (5 bases). The CDR3 runs to 15 residues. Deletions cut 4 bases from V and 8 bases from J, with 20 bases between. Germline CDR1 and CDR2: SGHDN and FVKESK. This CDR3 reads CASSPQQAPGGEAFF. The CDR3 DNA sequence: TGTGCCAGCAGCCCGCAACAGGCCCCGGGGGGGGAAGCTTTCTTT. Using reference TRBV14 and TRBJ1-1 for the parts outside the CDR3, the full variable domain is EAGVTQFPSHSVIEKGQTVTLRCDPISGHDNLYWYRRVMGKEIKFLLHFVKESKQDESGMPNNRFLAERTGGTYSTLKVQPAELEDSGVYFCASSPQQAPGGEAFFGQGTRLTVV.

The table lists this clone with a count of one. The chain employs TRBV2 and TRBJ1-5; D call uncertain. Germline V gene data show CDR1 as SNHLY and CDR2 as FYNNEI. Trimming stripped 8 bases from V and 6 bases from J, with 11 bases between. This CDR3 has 12 residues. CDR3 DNA sequence: TGTGCCAGCGCCCAAATCGGTCAGCCCCAGCATTTT. This sequence encodes CASAQIGQPQHF.

The chain recombines TRBV7-2 with TRBJ1-2; D possibly corresponds to TRBD1 (6 bases). This CDR3 has 17 residues. Germline loops: CDR1 SGHTA, CDR2 FQGNSA. The V end was cut by 1 base, the J end by 8 bases, with 23 bases between. The CDR3: CASSLDFDATQRGGYTF. The CDR3 coding sequence is TGTGCCAGCAGCTTAGACTTTGATGCGACCCAAAGGGGGGGCTACACCTTC.

V and J are TRBV6-5 and TRBJ1-5; D is undetermined. Per germline, CDR1 MNHEY and CDR2 SVGAGI. Trimming cost V 5 bases and J 7 bases, with 18 bases left between them. The CDR3 spans 15 residues. This CDR3 is CASSAGVRSEQPQHF. As DNA, the CDR3 is TGTGCCAGCAGTGCAGGTGTACGGTCCGAACAGCCCCAGCATTTT.

V and J are TRBV2 and TRBJ2-1, with TRBD2 as a possible D gene (6 bases). This CDR3 has 13 residues. V was shortened by 4 bases and J by 9 bases, with 13 bases between the two germline ends. The germline V gene encodes CDR1 SNHLY and CDR2 FYNNEI. CDR3 nucleotide sequence: TGTGCCAGCAGTGTCCGAACTAGCTCTGAGCAGTTCTTC. It codes for CASSVRTSSEQFF.

This CDR3 is CASITPGTDIGYTF. CDR3 sequence (DNA): TGTGCCAGCATCACCCCAGGGACAGATATAGGCTACACCTTC. The chain is built from TRBV7-6 and TRBJ1-2; 7 positions agree with TRBD1. The length of the CDR3 is 14 residues. J was trimmed by 8 bases and V by 7 bases; bases with no gene match: 13. Germline CDR1 reads SGHVS; CDR2 reads FNYEAQ. The variable domain in full, with the rest retrieved from reference TRBV7-6 and TRBJ1-2, is GAGVSQSPRYKVTKRGQDVALRCDPISGHVSLYWYRQALGQGPEFLTYFNYEAQQDKSGLPNDRFSAERPEGSISTLTIQRTEQRDSAMYRCASITPGTDIGYTFGSGTRLTVV.

The table lists this clone with a count of one. The chain employs TRBV5-4 and TRBJ2-3, with a possible D match to TRBD2 (6 bases). Germline loops: CDR1 SGHNT, CDR2 YYREEE (reference sequence). The CDR3 length is 15 residues. V was pared by 0 bases and J by 2 bases, with 10 bases between. The DNA of the CDR3 is TGTGCCAGCAGCTTGGTAGCGGACTACACAGATACGCAGTATTTT. This sequence encodes CASSLVADYTDTQYF.

This clone was found a few times. The rearrangement joins TRBV2 to TRBJ2-3; D possibly corresponds to TRBD1 (6 bases). Germline V gene data show CDR1 as SNHLY and CDR2 as FYNNEI. CDR3 length equals 14 residues. Trimming removed 4 bases at V and 1 base at J, with 9 bases between. The CDR3 DNA reads TGTGCCAGCAGTGTACAGGGACGCACAGATACGCAGTATTTT. The encoded protein is CASSVQGRTDTQYF.

The chain uses TRBV5-4 and TRBJ1-4; TRBD1 is a possible D gene (6 bases). The CDR3 loop spans 14 amino acids. Between the trimmed V and J ends, which lost 3 bases and 4 bases, there was a span of 10 bases. Germline assignment: CDR1 SGHNT and CDR2 YYREEE (reference sequence). The CDR3 here is CASSSGQNNEKLFF. The CDR3 coding sequence is TGTGCCAGCAGCTCGGGACAAAATAATGAAAAACTGTTTTTT.

V gene TRBV30 combines with J gene TRBJ2-2, with D maybe TRBD2 (6 bases). Germline CDR1 GTSNPN, CDR2 SVGIG (reference sequence). The CDR3 consists of 14 residues. Trimming pared 8 bases from V and 3 bases from J, leaving 16 bases between. The CDR3: CARGRWDDTGELFF. CDR3 nucleotide sequence: TGTGCCCGGGGGAGGTGGGATGACACCGGGGAGCTGTTTTTT.

The chain is built from TRBV11-2 and TRBJ1-2; maybe TRBD1 (5 bases). Trimming removed 5 bases from V and 7 bases from J, with 11 bases in between. This CDR3 spans 12 amino acids. CDR1 and CDR2 from the germline V gene are SGHAT and FQNNGV. The DNA of the CDR3 is TGTGCCAGCAGCCCAGCGGGACGTGGCTACACCTTC. Protein: CASSPAGRGYTF.

The J gene is TRBJ2-3, the V gene TRBV25-1, with D possibly matching TRBD1 (6 bases). Germline-derived CDR1 and CDR2 are MGHDK and SYGVNS. The CDR3 has 13 residues. Deletions cut 7 bases from V and 4 bases from J, with 12 bases between. CDR3 coding DNA: TGTGCCAGCAAGGGACAATGGCCAGATACGCAGTATTTT. Amino acid sequence: CASKGQWPDTQYF.

The gene calls are TRBV28 and TRBJ2-7; D perhaps matches TRBD1 (6 bases). Trimming removed 7 bases at V and 0 bases at J, with 16 bases between. This CDR3 is 15 amino acids long. CDR1 is MDHEN, CDR2 SYDVKM, per germline. CDR3: CASTPGERSSYEQYF. CDR3 in DNA: TGTGCCAGCACCCCAGGGGAACGCAGCTCCTACGAGCAGTACTTC.

This clone was observed a single time. This chain uses TRBV9 with TRBJ1-1; D is possibly TRBD1 (5 bases). The length of the CDR3 is 15 residues. Trimming shortened V by 0 bases and J by 1 base, and 10 bases separated the two germline ends. The germline V gene has CDR1 SGDLS and CDR2 YYNGEE. The CDR3 nucleotides are TGTGCCAGCAGCGTAGCTCCGACAGAGAACACTGAAGCTTTCTTT. It translates to CASSVAPTENTEAFF.

V usage is TRBV10-3 and J usage is TRBJ2-7; 7 positions agree with TRBD2. This CDR3 is 12 amino acids long. With V trimmed by 8 bases and J by 4 bases, 5 bases remained unmatched. CDR1 and CDR2 (germline): ENHRY, SYGVKD. The CDR3 DNA reads TGTGCCATCGGCGGGAGCATTTACGAGCAGTACTTC. Its protein is CAIGGSIYEQYF.

The chain has TRBV11-1 and TRBJ2-1; 11 bases agree with TRBD2. CDR1 and CDR2 (germline): SGHAT, FQDESV (reference sequence). This CDR3 contains 16 residues. The ends lost 5 bases at V and 3 bases at J; junction bases unmatched: 6. The DNA of the CDR3 is TGTGCCAGCAGCAAGCCGGGACTAGCGGTCTACAATGAGCAGTTCTTC. Translation: CASSKPGLAVYNEQFF. Full variable domain (remainder filled in from reference TRBV11-1 and TRBJ2-1): EAEVAQSPRYKITEKSQAVAFWCDPISGHATLYWYRQILGQGPELLVQFQDESVVDDSQLPKDRFSAERLKGVDSTLKIQPAELGDSAMYLCASSKPGLAVYNEQFFGPGTRLTVL.

In this sample, this clone turned up a few times. V and J are TRBV29-1 and TRBJ1-2; 9 bases match TRBD1. The germline V gene has CDR1 SQVTM and CDR2 ANQGSEA. Trimming at V came to 6 bases and at J to 8 bases, leaving 4 bases not matched to a gene. CDR3 length equals 11 residues. The CDR3 sequence is CSVGQGHGYTF. CDR3 nucleotides: TGCAGCGTCGGACAGGGGCACGGCTACACCTTC.

V usage is TRBV18 and J usage is TRBJ1-2; the match to TRBD1 covers 9 bases. The junction had 8 bases not matched to a gene; V was cut back by 5 bases and J by 7 bases. The CDR3 totals 14 residues. Germline V gene data show CDR1 as KGHSH and CDR2 as LQKENI. The CDR3 loop is CASSTGQGLGGYTF. The DNA of the CDR3 is TGTGCCAGCTCAACGGGACAGGGCTTAGGTGGCTACACCTTC.

This clone was seen just once. The chain joins TRBV7-2 to TRBJ2-7; 7 nucleotides align to TRBD2. The length of the CDR3 is 15 residues. V lost 2 bases and J lost 4; bases outside the gene matches: 8. CDR1 is SGHTA, CDR2 FQGNSA, per germline. CDR3 loop: CASSLSGGSLYEQYF. CDR3 nucleotides: TGTGCCAGCAGCTTAAGTGGCGGGAGTTTATACGAGCAGTACTTC.

The CDR3: CASSGTGEAFF. CDR3 bases: TGTGCCAGCTCCGGGACAGGTGAAGCTTTCTTT. The chain links TRBV18 to TRBJ1-1; the match to TRBD1 covers 8 bases. This CDR3 has 11 amino acids. CDR1 KGHSH and CDR2 LQKENI come from the germline V gene. The ends lost 6 bases at V and 7 bases at J; junction bases unmatched: 1.